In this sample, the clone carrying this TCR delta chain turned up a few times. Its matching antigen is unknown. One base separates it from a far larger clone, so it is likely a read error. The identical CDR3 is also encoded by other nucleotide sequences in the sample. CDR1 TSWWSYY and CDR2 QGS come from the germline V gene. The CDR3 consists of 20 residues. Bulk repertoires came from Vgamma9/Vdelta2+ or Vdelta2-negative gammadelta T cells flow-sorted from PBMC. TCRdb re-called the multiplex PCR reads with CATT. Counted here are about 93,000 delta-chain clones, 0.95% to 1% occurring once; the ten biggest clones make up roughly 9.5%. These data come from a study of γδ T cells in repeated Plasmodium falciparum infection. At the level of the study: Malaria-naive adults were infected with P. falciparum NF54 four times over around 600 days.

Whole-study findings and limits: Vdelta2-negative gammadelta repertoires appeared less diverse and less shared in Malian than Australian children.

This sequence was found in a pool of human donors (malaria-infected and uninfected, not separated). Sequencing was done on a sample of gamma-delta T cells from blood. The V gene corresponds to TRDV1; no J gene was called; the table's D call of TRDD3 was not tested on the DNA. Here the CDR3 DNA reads TGTGCTCTTGGGGAACTTTCTATCCGGGTGATGGGGGATACGAGCCGAAAACTCATCTTC. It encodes CALGELSIRVMGDTSRKLIF.